The rows below give T cell receptor beta chains drawn from one sample of a study of cytomegalovirus exposure and HLA in healthy donors. Profiling relied on immunoSEQ multiplex PCR, and the TCRdb table lists in-frame clones only, not all of them. The repertoire consists of about 130,000 clones, with roughly 60% occurring once and the leading ten covering roughly 2.5%. The material sequenced was PBMCs. Receptors were obtained from a woman in her thirties or forties in good health and CMV-seronegative. Each CDR3 is given with its conserved first and last residue. Fields, in order: J gene, V gene, clone size, D gene, CDR3 protein, CDR3 DNA. The D gene is left open where the match is weak. Clone sizes are given selectively: once, few, many, or a class where the clone is expanded.

TRBJ1-3 TRBV7-2 . . CASTPAGAEGNTIYF TGTGCCAGCACCCCGGCGGGCGCGGAAGGAAACACCATATATTTT
TRBJ2-6 TRBV6-1 . . CASSEQDSGANVLTF TGTGCCAGCAGTGAACAGGACTCTGGGGCCAACGTCCTGACTTTC
TRBJ1-1 TRBV6-4 . . CASSDSGARKSEAFF TGTGCCAGCAGTGACAGTGGGGCCCGCAAATCCGAAGCTTTCTTT
TRBJ2-4 TRBV12-5 . . CASAPGVLAKNIQYF TGTGCTAGTGCCCCGGGGGTTCTAGCCAAAAACATTCAGTACTTC
TRBJ1-4 TRBV4-1 . . CASSLGATNEKLFF TGCGCCAGCAGCTTGGGAGCAACTAATGAAAAACTGTTTTTT
TRBJ1-5 TRBV6-1 . . CASRVRDPQPQHF TGTGCCAGCAGAGTCAGGGATCCGCAGCCCCAGCATTTT
TRBJ2-1 TRBV5-1 . TRBD1 CASSWTGNEQFF TGCGCCAGCAGCTGGACAGGGAATGAGCAGTTCTTC
TRBJ1-4 TRBV2 . . CASRGFAGVGEKLFF TGTGCCAGCAGGGGGTTCGCAGGGGTTGGTGAAAAACTGTTTTTT
TRBJ1-2 TRBV6-1 . TRBD1 CASSELRDRADTF TGTGCCAGCAGTGAGCTGCGAGACAGGGCGGACACCTTC
TRBJ1-6 TRBV9 . . CASSVGESLRSPLHF TGTGCCAGCAGCGTAGGGGAGTCCTTACGGTCACCCCTCCACTTT
TRBJ1-3 TRBV28 . . CASSFGRVAIYF TGTGCCAGCAGTTTCGGGAGGGTGGCCATATATTTT
TRBJ1-5 TRBV4-1 . . CASSPRTVYSNQPQHF TGCGCCAGCAGCCCTCGGACAGTCTATAGCAATCAGCCCCAGCACTTT
TRBJ2-1 TRBV5-1 . TRBD2 CASSSKAGGHNEQFF TGCGCCAGCAGCTCAAAAGCGGGGGGGCACAATGAGCAGTTCTTC
TRBJ2-7 TRBV6-6 few TRBD2 CASSYSSGVIYEQYF TGTGCCAGCAGTTACTCTAGCGGGGTAATCTACGAGCAGTACTTC
TRBJ1-1 TRBV29-1 . . CSGGHLNTEAFF TGCAGCGGAGGACACTTGAACACTGAAGCTTTCTTT
TRBJ1-6 TRBV9 few . CASSVGDVPPLHF TGTGCCAGCAGCGTAGGCGATGTTCCGCCCCTCCACTTT
TRBJ1-1 TRBV7-8 . TRBD1 CASSNWTGALEAFF TGTGCCAGCAGCAACTGGACAGGGGCGCTTGAAGCTTTCTTT
TRBJ2-1 TRBV7-8 . . CASSLDVRNKNEQFF TGTGCCAGCAGCTTAGATGTCAGGAATAAGAATGAGCAGTTCTTC
TRBJ1-2 TRBV9 . . CASSVEVRDNYGYTF TGTGCCAGCAGCGTAGAGGTCAGGGATAACTATGGCTACACCTTC
TRBJ2-7 TRBV9 . . CASSPRQSRYEQYF TGTGCCAGCAGCCCGAGACAGAGCCGATACGAGCAGTACTTC
TRBJ2-3 TRBV7-2 . . CASSSGLRGSSTDTQYF TGTGCCAGCAGCTCAGGATTGCGGGGTTCTAGCACAGATACGCAGTATTTT
TRBJ1-1 TRBV7-9 . . CASSPKLGRTEAFF TGTGCCAGCAGCCCCAAATTAGGGAGGACTGAAGCTTTCTTT
TRBJ2-3 TRBV6-6 . . CASSYSTQRRTGTQYF TGTGCCAGCAGTTACTCGACTCAACGGCGCACAGGTACGCAGTATTTT
TRBJ1-1 TRBV14 . TRBD1 CASSLDRATTEAFF TGTGCCAGCAGCCTGGACAGGGCTACCACTGAAGCTTTCTTT
TRBJ2-7 TRBV27 . TRBD2 CASSLSGGNYHNEQYF TGTGCCAGCAGTTTATCGGGAGGGAATTACCACAACGAGCAGTACTTC
TRBJ1-4 TRBV7-8 . . CASSSRQNEKLFF TGTGCCAGCAGCTCCAGACAGAATGAAAAACTGTTTTTT
TRBJ2-7 TRBV28 . . CASTLNRGLGEQYF TGTGCCAGCACTTTAAATAGGGGCCTGGGGGAGCAGTACTTC
TRBJ1-1 TRBV7-9 . . CASSLEDIWAEAFF TGTGCCAGCAGCCTAGAAGACATTTGGGCTGAAGCTTTCTTT
TRBJ1-5 TRBV9 . . CASSVAPTGTQPQHF TGTGCCAGCAGCGTAGCTCCGACAGGAACCCAGCCCCAGCATTTT
TRBJ2-2 TRBV11-2 few . CASTRRTGYTGELFF TGTGCCAGCACCCGGCGTACAGGATACACCGGGGAGCTGTTTTTT
TRBJ2-3 TRBV7-2 . TRBD1 CASSQDRGGFTQYF TGTGCCAGCAGCCAGGACAGGGGAGGGTTTACGCAGTATTTT
TRBJ2-3 TRBV9 few . CASSRGTDTQYF TGTGCCAGCAGCAGAGGGACAGATACGCAGTATTTT
TRBJ2-6 TRBV2 . TRBD1 CASSPQGSGANVLTF TGTGCCAGCAGTCCACAGGGGAGCGGGGCCAACGTCCTGACTTTC
TRBJ1-5 TRBV6-5 . TRBD1 CASSHDRDHQPQHF TGTGCCAGCAGTCACGACAGGGACCATCAGCCCCAGCATTTT
TRBJ2-7 TRBV2 once TRBD2 CASSYSGGDPYEQYF TGTGCCAGCAGTTATAGCGGGGGGGATCCCTACGAGCAGTACTTC
TRBJ1-2 TRBV6-1 few TRBD1 CASSEPSDRVSGYTF TGTGCCAGCAGTGAACCGTCGGACAGGGTGAGCGGCTACACCTTC
TRBJ2-7 TRBV19 . TRBD1 CASSKVSAGGYEQYF TGTGCCAGTAGTAAGGTGTCGGCAGGGGGCTACGAGCAGTACTTC
TRBJ1-1 TRBV28 . . CASLPQGPMNTEAFF TGTGCCAGCCTTCCTCAGGGCCCTATGAACACTGAAGCTTTCTTT
TRBJ2-3 TRBV5-1 . TRBD2 CASSATGLAGSNTQYF TGCGCCAGCAGCGCAACCGGACTAGCGGGTTCTAATACGCAGTATTTT
TRBJ1-1 TRBV9 few . CASSVEGYGGGTEAFF TGTGCCAGCAGCGTAGAGGGGTACGGGGGAGGGACTGAAGCTTTCTTT
TRBJ2-2 TRBV30 few TRBD2 CAFLRGTNTGELFF TGTGCCTTCTTGCGGGGGACCAACACCGGGGAGCTGTTTTTT
TRBJ2-7 TRBV11-2 few TRBD1 CASTRGRDRDREQYF TGTGCCAGCACCCGAGGTCGGGACAGGGACAGGGAGCAGTACTTC
TRBJ2-7 TRBV9 . . CASSVAGSSDYEQYF TGTGCCAGCAGCGTAGCAGGCAGCTCAGACTACGAGCAGTACTTC
TRBJ1-1 TRBV18 once . CASSPSTGNTEAFF TGTGCCAGCTCACCTTCAACAGGAAACACTGAAGCTTTCTTT
TRBJ1-1 TRBV12-5 . . CASGTPRGDTEAFF TGTGCTAGTGGTACTCCCCGGGGGGACACTGAAGCTTTCTTT
TRBJ1-6 TRBV6-5 . . CASSYGGLVNSPLHF TGTGCCAGCAGTTACGGGGGACTAGTAAATTCACCCCTCCACTTT
TRBJ1-3 TRBV9 . . CASSWGTKGSGNTIYF TGTGCCAGCAGCTGGGGGACAAAAGGGTCTGGAAACACCATATATTTT
TRBJ2-7 TRBV28 . TRBD2 CASSLTGSGGPYEQYF TGTGCCAGCAGTTTAACCGGTAGCGGGGGACCCTACGAGCAGTACTTC
TRBJ1-1 TRBV5-1 . . CASSPGGAKNTEAFF TGCGCCAGCAGCCCGGGGGGGGCGAAGAACACTGAAGCTTTCTTT
TRBJ1-1 TRBV19 . . CASSIRLRATGLMNTEAFF TGTGCCAGTAGTATCCGGCTGAGGGCGACGGGGTTAATGAACACTGAAGCTTTCTTT
TRBJ1-5 TRBV7-2 . . CASSLLGARNQPQHF TGTGCCAGCAGCTTATTGGGGGCTCGCAATCAGCCCCAGCATTTT
TRBJ1-2 TRBV11-2 . TRBD1 CASSPLRGDRRDYGYTF TGTGCCAGCAGCCCTCTTAGGGGGGACAGGAGGGACTATGGCTACACCTTC